Detailed here is one TCR beta chain. Per germline, CDR1 SQVTM and CDR2 ANQGSEA. The junction had 5 bases not matched to a gene; V was cut back by 6 bases and J by 1 base. CDR3 length: 13 residues. These data originate in a study of T cell repertoires in cytomegalovirus infection. TCRdb passed the reads through MiXCR, listing each CDR3 protein once. The data contain over 200,000 distinct CDR3 sequences, approximately 15% of them singletons. This clonotype was obtained from a human donor in good health (CMV status not recorded). Some clones in this sample may be carry-over from other donors' samples. The chain links TRBV29-1 to TRBJ1-1; 7 bases agree with TRBD1. The source material was PBMCs. The CDR3 here is CSVNRGRNTEAFF. As DNA, the CDR3 is TGCAGCGTGAACAGGGGTCGGAACACTGAAGCTTTCTTT.